A selection of T cell receptor beta chains follows, all from one sample in a study of memory CD4+ T cells and cytomegalovirus serostatus. Sequenced by immunoSEQ multiplex PCR; TCRdb stores in-frame clones only, minus some. The table records some 57,000 clones, 70% to 80% of them present only once. What was sequenced was memory CD4+ T cells from blood. These TCRs come from an adult in good health and CMV-seronegative. Both conserved end residues are part of each CDR3. D genes are given only for firm matches. A row's size may be missing; if present it is once, few, many or a size class.

D gene | J gene | clone size | V gene | CDR3 DNA | CDR3 protein
TRBD1 | TRBJ1-4 | . | TRBV4-1 | TGCGCCAGCAGCCAAGGCAGACAGGGCGGCGGGGATGAAAAACTGTTTTTT | CASSQGRQGGGDEKLFF
. | TRBJ2-5 | . | TRBV27 | TGTGCCAGCAGTTTAAGGCACGGAGAGACCCAGTACTTC | CASSLRHGETQYF
. | TRBJ1-5 | once | TRBV7-2 | TGTGCCAGCAGCTCCGGGACGCGCAATCAGCCCCAGCATTTT | CASSSGTRNQPQHF
TRBD1 | TRBJ2-7 | . | TRBV5-1 | TGCGCCAGCAGCTTGGTTGCGGTGGACAGGGCATCCTACGAGCAGTACTTC | CASSLVAVDRASYEQYF
. | TRBJ2-1 | once | TRBV4-1 | TGCGCCAGCAGCCGCCACAAGGGGGAGGGCCTATCCTACAATGAGCAGTTCTTC | CASSRHKGEGLSYNEQFF
TRBD1 | TRBJ1-1 | . | TRBV10-3 | TGTGCCATCAGCTCGACAGGGGCCAACACTGAAGCTTTCTTT | CAISSTGANTEAFF
TRBD2 | TRBJ2-7 | . | TRBV5-1 | TGCGCCAGCAGCTTGGATTCAGCGGGGGGCTACGAGCAGTACTTC | CASSLDSAGGYEQYF
. | TRBJ2-1 | once | TRBV5-8 | TGTGCCAGCAGCTTGGTGTGGGAGTCAGAGGAGCAGTTCTTC | CASSLVWESEEQFF
TRBD2 | TRBJ2-7 | . | TRBV11-2 | TGTGCCAGCAGCTTTGGACTAGCGGGAGTTTACGAGCAGTACTTC | CASSFGLAGVYEQYF
TRBD1 | TRBJ2-2 | . | TRBV5-8 | TGTGCCAGCAGCTTGACAGGGGGCAGGGAGCTGTTTTTT | CASSLTGGRELFF
. | TRBJ2-3 | . | TRBV7-2 | TGTGCCAGCAGCTTAAGTCAAGGGTCTGCGCAGTATTTT | CASSLSQGSAQYF
. | TRBJ1-2 | . | TRBV27 | TGTGCCAGCAGGGCCAGGGAAGATTTGTATGGCTACACCTTC | CASRAREDLYGYTF
TRBD1 | TRBJ1-5 | . | TRBV6-6 | TGTGCCAGCAGACCCGGGACAGGGGATTATCAGCCCCAGCATTTT | CASRPGTGDYQPQHF
TRBD1 | TRBJ2-5 | . | TRBV2 | TGTGCCAGCACGACAGGGGTTCAAGAGACCCAGTACTTC | CASTTGVQETQYF
TRBD1 | TRBJ2-7 | . | TRBV7-9 | TGTGCCAGCAGCAATCCGGGACAGGGGGCCTACGAGCAGTACTTC | CASSNPGQGAYEQYF
. | TRBJ2-2 | . | TRBV6-6 | TGTGCCAGCAGTTACCACCTCGGGGATCGGGAGCTGTTTTTT | CASSYHLGDRELFF